This T cell receptor beta chain was sequenced for a study of regulatory T cells in long-lasting Graves disease. The CDR3 is 15 amino acids. Trimming removed 0 bases at V and 5 bases at J, with 14 bases between. Germline V gene lookup returns CDR1 SGDLS and CDR2 YYNGEE. For this clonotype: Its target is unknown.

CDR3 regions were amplified by Arm-PCR using iRepertoire HTBI primers to build TCR beta libraries. TCRdb reanalysed the multiplex PCR reads using MiXCR and keeps one entry per CDR3 protein. The data contain 250,000 to 300,000 distinct CDR3 sequences, more than 20% of them singletons. Described time point: persistent/refractory GD, antithyroid drugs over 5 years with positive TRAb. From RNA extracted from PBMCs, the TCR library was made. The authors drew patients from an endocrinology department in Xi'an, China. Study outcomes and limitations: Accuracy could have been hurt by small sample size. Persistent patients shared under 3,000 public clonotypes among themselves. Newly diagnosed patients shared fewer, at roughly 1,000. Persistent cases favored TRBV28, TRBJ1-2 and TRBJ2-5.

The sample was peripheral blood mononuclear cells (PBMCs), taken when the disease was refractory, from a patient treated with antithyroid drugs. The origin of this receptor is a female donor with Graves disease. The chain combines TRBV9 with TRBJ2-5, with a tentative D call TRBD1 (6 bases). CDR3 nucleotides: TGTGCCAGCAGCGTAGAGCAGGGGTGGATGGAGACCCAGTACTTC. Translation: CASSVEQGWMETQYF.